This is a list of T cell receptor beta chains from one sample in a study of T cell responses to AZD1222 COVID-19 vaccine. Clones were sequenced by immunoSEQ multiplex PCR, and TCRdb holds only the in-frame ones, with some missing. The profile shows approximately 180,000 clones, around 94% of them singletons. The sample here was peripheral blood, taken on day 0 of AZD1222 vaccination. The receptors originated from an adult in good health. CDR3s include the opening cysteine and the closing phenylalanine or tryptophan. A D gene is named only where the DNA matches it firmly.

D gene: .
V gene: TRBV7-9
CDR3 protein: CASSLDSGLNTEAFF

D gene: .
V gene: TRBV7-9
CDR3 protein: CASSISGSADEQYF

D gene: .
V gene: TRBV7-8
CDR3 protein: CASSSAGQPQHF

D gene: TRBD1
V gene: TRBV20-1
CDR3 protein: CSYRGNGYTF

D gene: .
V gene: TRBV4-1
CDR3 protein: CASSQDRGHLGYTF

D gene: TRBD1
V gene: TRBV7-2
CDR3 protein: CASSLPLGQGNYGYTF

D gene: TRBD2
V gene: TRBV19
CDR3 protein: CASSTLAGAFYEQYF

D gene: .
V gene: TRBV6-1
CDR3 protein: CASSEWTANSNEKLFF

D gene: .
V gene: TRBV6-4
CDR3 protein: CASSDSGAGGDLSGNTIYF

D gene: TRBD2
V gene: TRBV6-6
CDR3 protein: CASSQISASGRSSYNEQFF

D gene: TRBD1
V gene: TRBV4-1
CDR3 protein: CASSQEGQGLFGYTF

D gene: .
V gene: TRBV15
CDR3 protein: CATSRDRPRASYNEQFF

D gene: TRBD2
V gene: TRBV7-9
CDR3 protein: CASSPRRNRLAGNTGELFF

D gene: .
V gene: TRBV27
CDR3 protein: CATLGVPNNEQFF

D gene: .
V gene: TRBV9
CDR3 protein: CASSALTGPTEAFF

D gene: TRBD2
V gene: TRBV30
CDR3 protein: CAWSDPGLAFDSEQYF

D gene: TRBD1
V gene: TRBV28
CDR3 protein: CASSSGQGSSYNEQFF

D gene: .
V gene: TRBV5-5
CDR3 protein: CASSVTLTEAFF

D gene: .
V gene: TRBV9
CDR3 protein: CASSPLGTRNNEQFF

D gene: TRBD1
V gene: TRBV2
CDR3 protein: CASSPGQGRMNTEAFF

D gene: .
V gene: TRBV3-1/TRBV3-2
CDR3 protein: CASSQQLDLKTQYF

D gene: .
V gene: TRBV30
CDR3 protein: CAWSSRGEYNQPQHF

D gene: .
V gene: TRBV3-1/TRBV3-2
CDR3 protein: CASSQAAEKNYGYTF

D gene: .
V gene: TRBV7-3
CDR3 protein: CASRQDYNSPLHF

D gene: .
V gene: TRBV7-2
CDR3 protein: CASSSGPTYGYTF

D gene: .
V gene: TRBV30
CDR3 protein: CAWSSSSTYSNQPQHF

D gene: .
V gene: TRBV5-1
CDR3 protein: CASRAQTGSAEAFF

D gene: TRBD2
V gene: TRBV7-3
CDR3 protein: CASSLRGEAPFF

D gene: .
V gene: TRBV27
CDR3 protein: CASSSGWAGELFF

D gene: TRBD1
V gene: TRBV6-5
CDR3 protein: CATESRQGLGETQYF

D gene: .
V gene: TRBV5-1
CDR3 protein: CASSLAGPENTEAFF

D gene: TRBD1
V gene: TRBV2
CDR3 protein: CASSGWTGRSTNEKLFF

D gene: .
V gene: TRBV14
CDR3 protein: CASSLNGGSSYNEQFF

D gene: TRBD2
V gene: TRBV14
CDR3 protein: CASSPRGGVSSYNEQFF

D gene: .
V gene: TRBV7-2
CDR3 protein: CASSLYSSSYNEQFF

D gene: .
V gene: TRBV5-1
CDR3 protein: CASSLGSENTEAFF

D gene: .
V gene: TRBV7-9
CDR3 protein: CASSRGPPQNSPLHF

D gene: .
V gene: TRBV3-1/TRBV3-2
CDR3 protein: CASSQGRWRQETQYF

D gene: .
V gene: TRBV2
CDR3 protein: CASSELLLGVDNEQFF

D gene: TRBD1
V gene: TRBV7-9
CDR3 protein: CASSLGQGALPGNTIYF

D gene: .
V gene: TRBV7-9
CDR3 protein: CASSLASGGGSTDTQYF